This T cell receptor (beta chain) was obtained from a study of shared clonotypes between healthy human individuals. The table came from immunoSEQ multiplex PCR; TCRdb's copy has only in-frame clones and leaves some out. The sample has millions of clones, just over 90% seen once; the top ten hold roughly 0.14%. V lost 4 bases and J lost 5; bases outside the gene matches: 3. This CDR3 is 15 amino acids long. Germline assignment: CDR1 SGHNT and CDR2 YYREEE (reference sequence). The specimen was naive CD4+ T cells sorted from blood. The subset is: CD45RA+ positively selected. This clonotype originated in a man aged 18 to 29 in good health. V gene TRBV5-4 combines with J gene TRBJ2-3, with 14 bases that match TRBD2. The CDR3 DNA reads TGTGCCAGCAGCAGGGGACTAGCGGGGGAAGATACGCAGTATTTT. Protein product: CASSRGLAGEDTQYF.